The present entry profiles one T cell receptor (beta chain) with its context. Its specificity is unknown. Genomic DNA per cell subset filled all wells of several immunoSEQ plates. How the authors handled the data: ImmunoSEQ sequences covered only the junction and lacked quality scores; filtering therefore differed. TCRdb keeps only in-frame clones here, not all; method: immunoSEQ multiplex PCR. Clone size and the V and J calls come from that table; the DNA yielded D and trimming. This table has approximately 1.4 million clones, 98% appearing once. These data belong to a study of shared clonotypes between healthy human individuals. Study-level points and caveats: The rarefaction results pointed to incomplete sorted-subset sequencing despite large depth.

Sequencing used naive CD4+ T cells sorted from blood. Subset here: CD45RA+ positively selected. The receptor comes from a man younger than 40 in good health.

CDR3 DNA sequence: TGTGCCAGCAGCACCCGACTAGCGGGACGCCCGGACACCGGGGAGCTGTTTTTT. Its protein is CASSTRLAGRPDTGELFF. The rearrangement uses TRBV21-1 and TRBJ2-2; whether TRBD2, the table's D call, matches the DNA was not checked. TRBV21-1 is described as a pseudogene. This CDR3 spans 18 amino acids.